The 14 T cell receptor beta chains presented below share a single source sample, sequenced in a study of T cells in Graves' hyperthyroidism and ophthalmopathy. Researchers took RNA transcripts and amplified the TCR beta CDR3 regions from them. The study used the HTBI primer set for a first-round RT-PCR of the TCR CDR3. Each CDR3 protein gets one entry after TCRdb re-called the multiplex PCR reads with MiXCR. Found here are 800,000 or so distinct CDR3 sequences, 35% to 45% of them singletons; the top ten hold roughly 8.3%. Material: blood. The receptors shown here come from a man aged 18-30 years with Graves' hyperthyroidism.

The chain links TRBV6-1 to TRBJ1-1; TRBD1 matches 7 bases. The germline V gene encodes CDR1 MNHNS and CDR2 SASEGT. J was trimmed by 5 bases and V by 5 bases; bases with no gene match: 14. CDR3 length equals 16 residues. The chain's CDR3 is CASSLKTGAGRTEAFF. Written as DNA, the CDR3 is TGTGCCAGCAGTCTCAAAACAGGGGCGGGTCGGACTGAAGCTTTCTTT.

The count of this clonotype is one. This CDR3 reads CASSPGAGGAEAFF. CDR3 bases: TGTGCCAGCAGCCCGGGGGCAGGGGGCGCTGAAGCTTTCTTT. This chain links TRBV5-6 with TRBJ1-1; 8 nucleotides line up with TRBD1. This CDR3 comprises 14 residues. V lost 4 bases and J lost 6; bases outside the gene matches: 8. The germline V gene has CDR1 SGHDT and CDR2 YYEEEE.

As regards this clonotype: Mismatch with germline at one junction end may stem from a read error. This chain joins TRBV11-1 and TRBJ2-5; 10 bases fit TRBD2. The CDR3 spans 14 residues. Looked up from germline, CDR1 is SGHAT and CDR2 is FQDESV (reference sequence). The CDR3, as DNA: TGTGCCAGCAGCTTAGCGCCTAGCGGGAGCCTGGAGTTCTTC. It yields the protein CASSLAPSGSLEFF.

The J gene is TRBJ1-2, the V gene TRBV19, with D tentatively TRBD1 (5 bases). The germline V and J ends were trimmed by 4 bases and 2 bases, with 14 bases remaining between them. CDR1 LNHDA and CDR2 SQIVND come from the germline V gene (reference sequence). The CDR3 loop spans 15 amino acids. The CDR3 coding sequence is TGTGCCAGTAGTACCCACAGGTTATCAAACTATGGCTACACCTTC. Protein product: CASSTHRLSNYGYTF.

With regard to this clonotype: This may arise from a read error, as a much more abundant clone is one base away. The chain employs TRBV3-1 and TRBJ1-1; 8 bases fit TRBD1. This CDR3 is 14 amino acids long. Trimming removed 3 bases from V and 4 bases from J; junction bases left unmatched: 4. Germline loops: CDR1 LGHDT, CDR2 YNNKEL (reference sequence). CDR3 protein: CASSQGQVVTEAFF. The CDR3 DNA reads TGTGCCAGCAGCCAGGGACAGGTCGTCACTGAAGCTTTCTTT.

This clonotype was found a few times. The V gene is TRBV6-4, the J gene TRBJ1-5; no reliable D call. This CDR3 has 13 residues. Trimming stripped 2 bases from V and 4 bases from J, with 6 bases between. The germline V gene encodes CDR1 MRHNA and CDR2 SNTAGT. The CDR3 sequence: CASSDNPNQPQHF. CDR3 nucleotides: TGTGCCAGCAGTGACAATCCAAATCAGCCCCAGCATTTT.

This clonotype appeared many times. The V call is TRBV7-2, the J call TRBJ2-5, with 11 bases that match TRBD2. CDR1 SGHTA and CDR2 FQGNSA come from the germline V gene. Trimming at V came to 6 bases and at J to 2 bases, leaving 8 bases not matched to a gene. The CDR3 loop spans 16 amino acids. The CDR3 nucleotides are TGTGCCAGCAGTCCCACGGGACTAGCGGTTCAAGAGACCCAGTACTTC. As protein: CASSPTGLAVQETQYF.

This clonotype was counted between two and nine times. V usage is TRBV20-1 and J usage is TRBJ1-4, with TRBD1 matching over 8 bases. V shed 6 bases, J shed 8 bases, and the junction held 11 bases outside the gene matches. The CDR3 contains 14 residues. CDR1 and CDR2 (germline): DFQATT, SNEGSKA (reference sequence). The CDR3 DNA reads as TGCAGTGCCCAGGGGGCGGGAGAAAAGGAAAAACTGTTTTTT. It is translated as CSAQGAGEKEKLFF.

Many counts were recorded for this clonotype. CDR3 sequence (DNA): TGTGCCAGCAGTTTGACAGGGAGGGACACTGAAGCTTTCTTT. Protein sequence: CASSLTGRDTEAFF. The gene calls are TRBV12-3 or TRBV12-4 and TRBJ1-1; 7 positions agree with TRBD1. V trimming: 3 bases; J trimming: 3 bases; junction bases outside the gene matches: 4. CDR3 length equals 14 residues.

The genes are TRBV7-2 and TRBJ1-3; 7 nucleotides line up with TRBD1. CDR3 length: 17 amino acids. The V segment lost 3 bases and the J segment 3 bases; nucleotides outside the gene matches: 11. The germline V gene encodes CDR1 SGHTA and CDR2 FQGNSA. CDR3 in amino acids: CASSFGTVAGYGNTIYF. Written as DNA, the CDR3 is TGTGCCAGCAGCTTCGGGACAGTCGCGGGATATGGAAACACCATATATTTT.

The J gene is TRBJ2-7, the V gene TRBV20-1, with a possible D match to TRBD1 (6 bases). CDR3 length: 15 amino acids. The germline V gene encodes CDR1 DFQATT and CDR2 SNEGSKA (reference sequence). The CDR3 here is CSLERGTDSSYEQYF. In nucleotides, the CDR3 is TGCAGCTTGGAAAGGGGGACCGACAGCTCCTACGAGCAGTACTTC.

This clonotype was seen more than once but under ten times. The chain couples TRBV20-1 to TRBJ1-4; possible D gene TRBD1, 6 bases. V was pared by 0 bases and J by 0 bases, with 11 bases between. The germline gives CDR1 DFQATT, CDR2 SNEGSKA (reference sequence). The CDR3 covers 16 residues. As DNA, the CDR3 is TGCAGTGCTAGAGATCGGAGGGGGACAACTAATGAAAAACTGTTTTTT. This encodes CSARDRRGTTNEKLFF.

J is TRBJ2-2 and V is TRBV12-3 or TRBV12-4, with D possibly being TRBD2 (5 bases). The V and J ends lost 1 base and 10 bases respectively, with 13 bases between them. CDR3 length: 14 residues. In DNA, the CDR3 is TGTGCCAGCAGTTTAGGAGGGCGAGATCTGGAGCTGTTTTTT. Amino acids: CASSLGGRDLELFF.

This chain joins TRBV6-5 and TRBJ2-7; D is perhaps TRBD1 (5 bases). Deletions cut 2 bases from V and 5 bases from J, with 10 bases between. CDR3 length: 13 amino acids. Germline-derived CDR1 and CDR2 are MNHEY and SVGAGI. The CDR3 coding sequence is TGTGCCAGCAGTTACGTCAAAGGGGACGAGCAGTACTTC. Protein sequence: CASSYVKGDEQYF.